The 2 T cell receptor beta chains listed next were all sequenced from one sample in a study of T cell responses to AZD1222 COVID-19 vaccine (dated by TCRdb to about 2021). The sample's time point label, in plain terms: baseline before first vaccination. Library preparation was by the immunoSEQ multiplex PCR assay. TCRdb limited this immuneACCESS table to in-frame rearrangements with V and J called. A share of clones is missing; checked studies link under half to unresolved V genes, and the rest is unexplained. The sample yields approximately 90,000 clones; over 85% were counted once. Clones ranked in the top ten supply around 2.2% of the sample. Sequencing used peripheral blood, obtained on day 0 of AZD1222 vaccination. These receptors originate from an adult in good health.

The chain carries TRBV6-5 and TRBJ1-1, with D maybe TRBD1 (6 bases). The germline V and J ends were trimmed by 6 bases and 5 bases, with 13 bases remaining between them. The CDR3 runs to 13 residues. Germline V gene lookup returns CDR1 MNHEY and CDR2 SVGAGI. The CDR3 loop reads CASSRGGATEAFF. CDR3 bases: TGTGCCAGCAGCCGGGGGGGGGCGACTGAAGCTTTCTTT.

The rearrangement links TRBV16 to TRBJ2-1, with no clear D. CDR1 and CDR2 from the germline V gene are KGHSY and FQNENV. CDR3 length equals 12 residues. V gave up 2 bases and J gave up 7 bases, with 6 bases separating them. The CDR3 spells CASSQTRNEQFF. In nucleotides, the CDR3 is TGTGCCAGCAGCCAAACGAGGAATGAGCAGTTCTTC.